A selection of T cell receptor beta chains follows, all from one sample in a study of T-cell memory formation after mild COVID-19. MiXCR, run by TCRdb on the 5' RACE reads, gives a single entry per CDR3 protein. The table shows 350,000 or so distinct CDR3 sequences, with roughly 20% occurring only once. The sequenced material came from PBMCs or a T cell subset sorted from them (not recorded which). The receptor set was obtained from an adult woman who had mild COVID-19 (a few samples of this study predate the infection). Cell type and time point are not known. Both conserved end residues are part of each CDR3. Each record gives: J gene, D gene, V gene, clone size, CDR3 protein, CDR3 DNA. A D gene is named only where the DNA matches it firmly. Size tells how often a clone was seen (once, few, many) or the class of an expanded clone, and some rows leave it out.

j_call: TRBJ1-1; d_call: .; v_call: TRBV20-1; clone_size: .; cdr3_aa: CSASSQGEAFF; cdr3_nt: TGCAGTGCTTCCTCTCAGGGTGAAGCTTTCTTT
j_call: TRBJ2-5; d_call: .; v_call: TRBV23-1; clone_size: .; cdr3_aa: CASSQSRGTGLEQETQYF; cdr3_nt: TGCGCCAGCAGTCAATCGAGGGGAACCGGGCTGGAACAAGAGACCCAGTACTTC
j_call: TRBJ2-1; d_call: .; v_call: TRBV5-1; clone_size: .; cdr3_aa: CASNPGTYNEQFF; cdr3_nt: TGCGCCAGCAACCCGGGGACCTACAATGAGCAGTTCTTC
j_call: TRBJ2-7; d_call: .; v_call: TRBV12-3/TRBV12-4; clone_size: few; cdr3_aa: CASSHRTHEQYF; cdr3_nt: TGTGCCAGCAGTCACAGGACCCACGAGCAGTACTTC
j_call: TRBJ1-1; d_call: .; v_call: TRBV20-1; clone_size: .; cdr3_aa: CSAKSTRLNTEAFF; cdr3_nt: TGCAGTGCTAAGTCGACTAGGTTGAACACTGAAGCTTTCTTT
j_call: TRBJ2-5; d_call: .; v_call: TRBV29-1; clone_size: many; cdr3_aa: CSGYGPQETQYF; cdr3_nt: TGCAGCGGGTACGGCCCCCAAGAGACCCAGTACTTC
j_call: TRBJ1-2; d_call: .; v_call: TRBV14; clone_size: .; cdr3_aa: CASSQQGDYGYTF; cdr3_nt: TGTGCCAGCAGCCAACAGGGTGACTATGGCTACACCTTC
j_call: TRBJ2-1; d_call: .; v_call: TRBV27; clone_size: few; cdr3_aa: CASSPQVGNEQFF; cdr3_nt: TGTGCCAGCAGTCCTCAGGTTGGCAATGAGCAGTTCTTC
j_call: TRBJ1-1; d_call: .; v_call: TRBV12-3/TRBV12-4; clone_size: few; cdr3_aa: CASSFNGGKNTEAFF; cdr3_nt: TGTGCCAGCAGTTTTAACGGAGGGAAGAACACTGAAGCTTTCTTT
j_call: TRBJ1-5; d_call: .; v_call: TRBV4-1; clone_size: .; cdr3_aa: CASSQDGFVGNQPQHF; cdr3_nt: TGCGCCAGCAGCCAAGATGGTTTCGTTGGCAATCAGCCCCAGCATTTT
j_call: TRBJ2-2; d_call: .; v_call: TRBV10-3; clone_size: few; cdr3_aa: CAISEPGGEGLNTGELFF; cdr3_nt: TGTGCCATCAGTGAGCCCGGGGGAGAGGGTTTAAACACCGGGGAGCTGTTTTTT
j_call: TRBJ2-2; d_call: TRBD2; v_call: TRBV7-2; clone_size: .; cdr3_aa: CASRWERTSRTGELFF; cdr3_nt: TGTGCCAGCAGATGGGAGCGGACTAGTAGGACCGGGGAGCTGTTTTTT
j_call: TRBJ2-3; d_call: TRBD2; v_call: TRBV29-1; clone_size: few; cdr3_aa: CSVVRVAGGYRTDTQYF; cdr3_nt: TGCAGCGTTGTCAGGGTAGCGGGAGGTTATCGCACAGATACGCAGTATTTT
j_call: TRBJ2-3; d_call: TRBD2; v_call: TRBV7-9; clone_size: .; cdr3_aa: CASRSGTSPDTQYF; cdr3_nt: TGTGCCAGCAGATCCGGGACTAGCCCAGATACGCAGTATTTT
j_call: TRBJ1-1; d_call: .; v_call: TRBV25-1; clone_size: .; cdr3_aa: CASSEFSRDEAFF; cdr3_nt: TGTGCCAGCAGTGAATTTTCGCGTGACGAAGCTTTCTTT
j_call: TRBJ2-3; d_call: .; v_call: TRBV24-1; clone_size: .; cdr3_aa: CATSDFRGGHTDTQYF; cdr3_nt: TGTGCCACCAGTGATTTTAGGGGCGGACACACAGATACGCAGTATTTT
j_call: TRBJ2-7; d_call: TRBD1; v_call: TRBV5-1; clone_size: .; cdr3_aa: CASSYSRTGSIYEQYF; cdr3_nt: TGCGCCAGCAGCTATTCCAGGACAGGGTCGATTTACGAGCAGTACTTC
j_call: TRBJ2-2; d_call: .; v_call: TRBV12-3/TRBV12-4; clone_size: few; cdr3_aa: CASSSTRAVTGELFF; cdr3_nt: TGTGCCAGCAGTTCCACTAGAGCGGTCACCGGGGAGCTGTTTTTT
j_call: TRBJ2-7; d_call: TRBD2; v_call: TRBV27; clone_size: .; cdr3_aa: CASRHTSGDEQYF; cdr3_nt: TGTGCCAGCAGGCACACTAGCGGAGACGAGCAGTACTTC
j_call: TRBJ2-5; d_call: TRBD1; v_call: TRBV5-4; clone_size: .; cdr3_aa: CASSRSTGGGETQYF; cdr3_nt: TGTGCCAGCAGCCGGTCGACAGGGGGTGGGGAGACCCAGTACTTC
j_call: TRBJ2-3; d_call: TRBD1; v_call: TRBV4-1; clone_size: .; cdr3_aa: CASSQDRGTGSDTQYF; cdr3_nt: TGCGCCAGCAGCCAAGATCGCGGGACAGGGTCAGATACGCAGTATTTT
j_call: TRBJ2-3; d_call: .; v_call: TRBV7-6; clone_size: .; cdr3_aa: CASSAPTDTQYF; cdr3_nt: TGTGCCAGCAGCGCCCCTACAGATACGCAGTATTTT